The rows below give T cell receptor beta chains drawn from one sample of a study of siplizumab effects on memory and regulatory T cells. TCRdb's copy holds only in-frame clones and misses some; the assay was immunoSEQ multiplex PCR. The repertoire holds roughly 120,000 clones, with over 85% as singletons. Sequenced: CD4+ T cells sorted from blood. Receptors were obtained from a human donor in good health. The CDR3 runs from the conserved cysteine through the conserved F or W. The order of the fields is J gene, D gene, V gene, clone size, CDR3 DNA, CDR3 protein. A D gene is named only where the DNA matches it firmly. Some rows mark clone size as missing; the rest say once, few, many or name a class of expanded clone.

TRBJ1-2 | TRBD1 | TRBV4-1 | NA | TGCGCCAGCAGTCACCCGTCGGGACAGGGGATTTTCTATGGCTACACCTTC | CASSHPSGQGIFYGYTF
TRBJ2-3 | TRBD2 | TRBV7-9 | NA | TGTGCCAGCAGCTCTAGCGGGGGCACAGATACGCAGTATTTT | CASSSSGGTDTQYF
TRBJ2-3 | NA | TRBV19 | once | TGTGCCAGTAGTATAGATAAGGATGCAGATACGCAGTATTTT | CASSIDKDADTQYF
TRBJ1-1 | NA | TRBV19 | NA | TGTGCCAGTAGTCCTATTGGACAGACGAACACTGAAGCTTTCTTT | CASSPIGQTNTEAFF
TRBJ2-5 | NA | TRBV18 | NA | TGTGCCAGCTCACCGTCGGGCCTGGGCCAAGAGACCCAGTACTTC | CASSPSGLGQETQYF
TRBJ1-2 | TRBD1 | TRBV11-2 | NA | TGTGCCAGCAGCGCGGGGGTGAGGGGGCCGAAGAACTATGGCTACACCTTC | CASSAGVRGPKNYGYTF
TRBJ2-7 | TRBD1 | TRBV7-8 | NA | TGTGCCAGCAGCTTAGACAGGGGCTACGAGCAGTACTTC | CASSLDRGYEQYF
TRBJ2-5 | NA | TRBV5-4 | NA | TGTGCCAGCAGCTTGACATCTACGGATCCCCTAAAAGAGACCCAGTACTTC | CASSLTSTDPLKETQYF
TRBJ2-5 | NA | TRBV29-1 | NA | TGCAGCGTTGAAGTCCCCGGGTTCTGGAGAGAGACCCAGTACTTC | CSVEVPGFWRETQYF
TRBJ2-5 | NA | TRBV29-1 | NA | TGCAGCTCGCAGGGATTCGAGACCCAGTACTTC | CSSQGFETQYF
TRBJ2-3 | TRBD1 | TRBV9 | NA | TGTGCCAGCAGCGGCTTTAAACCGGGACAGGGGAACACAGATACGCAGTATTTT | CASSGFKPGQGNTDTQYF
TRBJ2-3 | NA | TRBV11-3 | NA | TGTGCCAGCAGCTCAAAGGGGGATACGCAGTATTTT | CASSSKGDTQYF
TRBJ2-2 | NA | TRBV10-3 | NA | TGTGCCATCAGAGAGGGATCCCCCACCGGGGAGCTGTTTTTT | CAIREGSPTGELFF
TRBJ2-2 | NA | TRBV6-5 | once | TGTGCCAGCAGGACGTCTCAGGGCAAGACCGGGGAGCTGTTTTTT | CASRTSQGKTGELFF
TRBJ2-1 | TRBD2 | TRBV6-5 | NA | TGTGCCAGCAGTTACCTCGGTCTAGCGGGGGGTGAGCAGTTCTTC | CASSYLGLAGGEQFF
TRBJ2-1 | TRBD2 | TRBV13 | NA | TGTGCCAGCAGCCCGGGACTAGCGGGGGGCGGGAATGAGCAGTTCTTC | CASSPGLAGGGNEQFF
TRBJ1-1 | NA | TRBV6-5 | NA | TGTGCCAGCAGTTTTGATTTTGGGAGGGCGAACACTGAAGCTTTCTTT | CASSFDFGRANTEAFF
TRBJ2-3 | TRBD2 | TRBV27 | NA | TGTGCCAGCGGGGGGGTATTATCAGATACGCAGTATTTT | CASGGVLSDTQYF
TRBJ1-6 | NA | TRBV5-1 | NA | TGCGCCAGCCGCCCCCGGGGGGGAAAATCACCCCTCCACTTT | CASRPRGGKSPLHF
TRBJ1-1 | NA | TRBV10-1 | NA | TGCGCCAGCAGTGTTCGGTTGGGGACTGAAGCTTTCTTT | CASSVRLGTEAFF
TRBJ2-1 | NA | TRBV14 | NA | TGTGCCAGCAGCTCCCGTCTAAATGAGCAGTTCTTC | CASSSRLNEQFF
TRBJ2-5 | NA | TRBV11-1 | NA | TGTGCCAGCAGCTTAGGAGCGGCGAGGGGGACCCAGTACTTC | CASSLGAARGTQYF
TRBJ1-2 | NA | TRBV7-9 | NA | TGTGCCAGCAGCTTAGCTCCGGGAAGATATGGCTACACCTTC | CASSLAPGRYGYTF
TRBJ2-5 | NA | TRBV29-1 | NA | TGCAGCGGACTTTTAACAGGGAGGGGAGAGACCCAGTACTTC | CSGLLTGRGETQYF
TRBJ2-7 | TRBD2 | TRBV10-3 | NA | TGTGCCATCAGGACCTTGACTAGCGGAGGCGAGCAGTACTTC | CAIRTLTSGGEQYF
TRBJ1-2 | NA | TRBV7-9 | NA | TGTGCCAGCAGCCCCCCACTCTTGAACTATGGCTACACCTTC | CASSPPLLNYGYTF
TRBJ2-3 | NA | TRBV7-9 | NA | TGTGCCAGCAGCTCCGGGTCGAAAGCGGGTAGACGCACAGATACGCAGTATTTT | CASSSGSKAGRRTDTQYF
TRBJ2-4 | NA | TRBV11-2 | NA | TGTGCCAGCAGCTTAAACGTAGCCAAAAACATTCAGTACTTC | CASSLNVAKNIQYF
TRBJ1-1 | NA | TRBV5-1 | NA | TGCGCCAGCAGAGGGTCGACGAACACTGAAGCTTTCTTT | CASRGSTNTEAFF
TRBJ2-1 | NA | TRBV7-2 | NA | TGTGCCAGCAGCTTACCGGGAGACTACAATGAGCAGTTCTTC | CASSLPGDYNEQFF
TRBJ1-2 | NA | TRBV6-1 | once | TGTGCCAGCAGTGCACGGGACACCCACTATGGCTACACCTTC | CASSARDTHYGYTF
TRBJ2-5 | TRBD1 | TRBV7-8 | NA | TGTGCCAGCAGCCTGACCGACAGGGGGCATGGTGAGACCCAGTACTTC | CASSLTDRGHGETQYF
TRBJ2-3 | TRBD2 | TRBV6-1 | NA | TGTGCCAGCAGTGAAGTGGCTAGCGGGGGGACAGATACGCAGTATTTT | CASSEVASGGTDTQYF
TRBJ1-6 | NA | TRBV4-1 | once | TGCGCCAGCAGCCTCCAGGGGCCATTAAGCTCCTATAATTCACCCCTCCACTTT | CASSLQGPLSSYNSPLHF
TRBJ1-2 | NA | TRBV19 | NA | TGTGCCAGTAAGACGAACAGATATGGCTACACCTTC | CASKTNRYGYTF